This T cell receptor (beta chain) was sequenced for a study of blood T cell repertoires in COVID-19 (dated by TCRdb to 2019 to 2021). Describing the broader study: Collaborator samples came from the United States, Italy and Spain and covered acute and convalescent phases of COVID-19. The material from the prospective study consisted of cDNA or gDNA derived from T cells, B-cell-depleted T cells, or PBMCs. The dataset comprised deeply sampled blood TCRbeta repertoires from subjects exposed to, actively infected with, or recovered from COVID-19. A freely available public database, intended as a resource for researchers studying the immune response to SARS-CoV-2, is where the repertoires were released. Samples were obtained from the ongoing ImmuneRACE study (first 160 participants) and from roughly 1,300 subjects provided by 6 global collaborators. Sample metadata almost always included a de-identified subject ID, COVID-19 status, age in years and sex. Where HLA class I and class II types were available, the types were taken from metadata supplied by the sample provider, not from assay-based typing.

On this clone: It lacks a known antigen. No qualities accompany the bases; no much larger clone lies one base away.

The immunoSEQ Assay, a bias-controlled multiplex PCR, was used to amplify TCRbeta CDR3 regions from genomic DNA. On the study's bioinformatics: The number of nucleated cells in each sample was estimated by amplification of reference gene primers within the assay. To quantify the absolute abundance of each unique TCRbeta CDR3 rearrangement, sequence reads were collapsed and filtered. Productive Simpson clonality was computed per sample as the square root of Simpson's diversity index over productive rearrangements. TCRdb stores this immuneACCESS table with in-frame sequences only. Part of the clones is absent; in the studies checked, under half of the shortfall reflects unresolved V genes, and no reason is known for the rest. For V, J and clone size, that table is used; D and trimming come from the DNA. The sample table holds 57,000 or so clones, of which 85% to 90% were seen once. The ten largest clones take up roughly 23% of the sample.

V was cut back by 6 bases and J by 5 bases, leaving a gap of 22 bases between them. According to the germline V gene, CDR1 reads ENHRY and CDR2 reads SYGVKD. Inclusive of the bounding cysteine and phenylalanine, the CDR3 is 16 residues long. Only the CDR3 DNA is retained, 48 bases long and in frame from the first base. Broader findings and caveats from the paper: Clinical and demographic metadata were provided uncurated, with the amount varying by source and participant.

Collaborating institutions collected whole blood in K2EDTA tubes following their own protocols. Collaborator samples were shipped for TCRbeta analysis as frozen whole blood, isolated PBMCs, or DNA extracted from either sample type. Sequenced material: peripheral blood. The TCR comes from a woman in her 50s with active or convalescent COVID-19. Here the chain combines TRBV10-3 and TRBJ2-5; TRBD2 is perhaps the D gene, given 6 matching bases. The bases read TGTGCCATCAGCTCAGCGGGCCAGCTATTGGGGGAGACCCAGTACTTC. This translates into CAISSAGQLLGETQYF.